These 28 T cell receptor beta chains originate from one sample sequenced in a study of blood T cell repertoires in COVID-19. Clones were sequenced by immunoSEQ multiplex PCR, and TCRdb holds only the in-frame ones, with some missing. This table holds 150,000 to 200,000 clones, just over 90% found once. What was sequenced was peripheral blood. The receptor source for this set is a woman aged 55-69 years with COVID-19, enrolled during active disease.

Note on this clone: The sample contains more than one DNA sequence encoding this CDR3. CDR3 residues: CASSQEGGGYTF. For the CDR3, the DNA is TGTGCCAGCAGCCAAGAGGGCGGGGGCTACACCTTC. The chain recombines TRBV3-1 (or the pseudogene TRBV3-2) with TRBJ1-2; D gene uncertain. Trimming took 0 bases from V and 8 from J, leaving 7 bases between them. The germline gives CDR1 LGHDT, CDR2 YNNKEL (reference sequence). There are 12 residues in the CDR3.

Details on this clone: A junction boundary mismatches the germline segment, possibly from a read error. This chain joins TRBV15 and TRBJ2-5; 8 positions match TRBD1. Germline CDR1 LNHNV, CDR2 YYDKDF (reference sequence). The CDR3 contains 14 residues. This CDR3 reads CATSRDRGQETQYF. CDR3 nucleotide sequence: TGTGCCACCAGCCGAGACAGGGGTCAAGAGACCCAGTACTTC.

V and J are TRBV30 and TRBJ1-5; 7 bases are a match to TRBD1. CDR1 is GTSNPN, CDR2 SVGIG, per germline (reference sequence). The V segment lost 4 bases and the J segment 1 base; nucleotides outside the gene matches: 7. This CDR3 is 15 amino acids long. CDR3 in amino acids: CAWNRGDGSNQPQHF. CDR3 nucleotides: TGTGCCTGGAACAGGGGTGATGGGAGCAATCAGCCCCAGCATTTT.

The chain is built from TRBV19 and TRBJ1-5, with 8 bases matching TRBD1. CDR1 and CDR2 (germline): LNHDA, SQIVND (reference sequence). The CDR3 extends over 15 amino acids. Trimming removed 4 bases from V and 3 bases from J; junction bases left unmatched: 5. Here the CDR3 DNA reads TGTGCCAGTAGTAGCGACAGGGGTTACAATCAGCCCCAGCATTTT. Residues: CASSSDRGYNQPQHF.

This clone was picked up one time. This CDR3 is CASSLSGVVSGNTIYF. The CDR3 nucleotides are TGTGCCAGCAGCTTATCGGGGGTGGTCTCTGGAAACACCATATATTTT. The chain carries TRBV7-2 and TRBJ1-3; the D gene is possibly TRBD1 (5 bases). Germline V CDR1 and CDR2: SGHTA, FQGNSA. The CDR3 extends over 16 amino acids. V dropped 2 bases and J dropped 0 bases, with 11 bases sitting between them.

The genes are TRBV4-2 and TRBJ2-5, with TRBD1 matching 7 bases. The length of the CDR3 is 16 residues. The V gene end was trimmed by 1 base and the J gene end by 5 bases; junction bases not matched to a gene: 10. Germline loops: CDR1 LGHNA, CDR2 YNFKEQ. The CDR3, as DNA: TGTGCCAGCAGCCAAGTTTCGACAGGGCGTTTGGAGACCCAGTACTTC. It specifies CASSQVSTGRLETQYF.

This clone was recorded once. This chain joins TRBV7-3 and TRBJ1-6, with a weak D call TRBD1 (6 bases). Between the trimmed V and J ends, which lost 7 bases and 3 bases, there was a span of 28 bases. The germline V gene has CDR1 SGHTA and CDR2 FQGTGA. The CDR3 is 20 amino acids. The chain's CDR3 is CASTEEQGNSASNYNSPLHF. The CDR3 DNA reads TGTGCCAGCACCGAGGAGCAGGGGAATAGTGCTTCAAACTATAATTCACCCCTCCACTTT.

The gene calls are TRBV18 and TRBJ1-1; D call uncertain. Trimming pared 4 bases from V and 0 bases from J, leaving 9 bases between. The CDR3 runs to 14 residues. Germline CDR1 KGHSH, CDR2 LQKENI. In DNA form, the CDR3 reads TGTGCCAGCTCACATGAGGTCATGAACACTGAAGCTTTCTTT. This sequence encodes CASSHEVMNTEAFF.

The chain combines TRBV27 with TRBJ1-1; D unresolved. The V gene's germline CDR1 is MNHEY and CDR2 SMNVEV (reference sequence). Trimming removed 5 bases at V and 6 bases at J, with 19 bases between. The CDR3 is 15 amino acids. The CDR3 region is CASSPKLGLAAEAFF. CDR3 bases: TGTGCCAGCAGTCCGAAACTAGGTCTGGCCGCTGAAGCTTTCTTT.

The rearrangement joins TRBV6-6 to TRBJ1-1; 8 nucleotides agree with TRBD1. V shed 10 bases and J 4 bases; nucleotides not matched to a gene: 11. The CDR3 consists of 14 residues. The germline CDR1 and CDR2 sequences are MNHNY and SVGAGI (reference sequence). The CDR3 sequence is CATVTGGLGTEAFF. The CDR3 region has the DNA TGTGCCACAGTAACAGGGGGATTGGGCACTGAAGCTTTCTTT.

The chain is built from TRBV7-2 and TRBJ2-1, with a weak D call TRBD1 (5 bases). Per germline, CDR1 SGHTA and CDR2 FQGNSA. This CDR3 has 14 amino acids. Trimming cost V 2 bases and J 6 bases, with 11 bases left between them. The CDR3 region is CASSLFAQGNEQFF. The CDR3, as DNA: TGTGCCAGCAGCTTATTTGCTCAGGGCAATGAGCAGTTCTTC.

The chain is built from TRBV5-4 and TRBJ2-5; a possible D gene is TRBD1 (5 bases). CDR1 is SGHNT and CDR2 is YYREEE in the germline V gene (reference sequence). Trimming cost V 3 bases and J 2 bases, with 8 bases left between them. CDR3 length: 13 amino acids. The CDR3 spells CASSSTVQETQYF. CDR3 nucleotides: TGTGCCAGCAGCTCGACAGTGCAAGAGACCCAGTACTTC. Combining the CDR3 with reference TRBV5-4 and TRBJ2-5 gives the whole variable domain ETGVTQSPTHLIKTRGQQVTLRCSSQSGHNTVSWYQQALGQGPQFIFQYYREEENGRGNFPPRFSGLQFPNYSSELNVNALELDDSALYLCASSSTVQETQYFGPGTRLLVL.

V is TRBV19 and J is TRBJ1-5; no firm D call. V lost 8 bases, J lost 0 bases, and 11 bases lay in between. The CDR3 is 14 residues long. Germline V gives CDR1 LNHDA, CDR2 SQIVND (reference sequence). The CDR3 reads CASALYSSNQPQHF. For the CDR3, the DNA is TGTGCCAGTGCTCTTTATAGTAGCAATCAGCCCCAGCATTTT. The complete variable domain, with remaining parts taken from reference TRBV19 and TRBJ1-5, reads DGGITQSPKYLFRKEGQNVTLSCEQNLNHDAMYWYRQDPGQGLRLIYYSQIVNDFQKGDIAEGYSVSREKKESFPLTVTSAQKNPTAFYLCASALYSSNQPQHFGDGTRLSIL.

The CDR3 region is CASSSLGTGNEKLFF. The CDR3 DNA is TGTGCCAGCAGCTCACTAGGGACAGGGAATGAAAAACTGTTTTTT. The chain recombines TRBV7-2 with TRBJ1-4, with TRBD1 matching 9 bases. The germline gives CDR1 SGHTA, CDR2 FQGNSA. V lost 4 bases and J lost 5; bases outside the gene matches: 5. The CDR3 has 15 residues.

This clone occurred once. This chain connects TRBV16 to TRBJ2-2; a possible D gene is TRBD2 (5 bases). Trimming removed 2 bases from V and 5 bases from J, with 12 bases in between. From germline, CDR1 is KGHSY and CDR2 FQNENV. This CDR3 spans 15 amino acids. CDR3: CASSQQRTGTGELFF. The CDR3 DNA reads TGTGCCAGCAGCCAACAACGGACGGGAACCGGGGAGCTGTTTTTT.

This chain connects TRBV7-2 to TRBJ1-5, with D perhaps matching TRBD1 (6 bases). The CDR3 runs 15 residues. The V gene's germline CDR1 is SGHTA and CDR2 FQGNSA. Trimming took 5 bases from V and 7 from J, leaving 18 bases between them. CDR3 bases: TGTGCCAGCAGCCCTACTTTGTCAGGGGCCCAGCCCCAGCATTTT. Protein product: CASSPTLSGAQPQHF.

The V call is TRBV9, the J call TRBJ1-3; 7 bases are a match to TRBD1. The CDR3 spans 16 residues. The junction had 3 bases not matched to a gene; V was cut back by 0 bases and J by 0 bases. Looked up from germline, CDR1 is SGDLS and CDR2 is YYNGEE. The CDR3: CASSVEGQLSGNTIYF. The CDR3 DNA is TGTGCCAGCAGCGTAGAGGGACAGCTCTCTGGAAACACCATATATTTT.

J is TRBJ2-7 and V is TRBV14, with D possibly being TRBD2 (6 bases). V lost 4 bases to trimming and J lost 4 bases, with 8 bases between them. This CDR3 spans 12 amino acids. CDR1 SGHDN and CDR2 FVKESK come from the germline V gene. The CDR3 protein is CASSLAGYEQYF. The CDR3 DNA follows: TGTGCCAGCAGCCTCGCGGGATACGAGCAGTACTTC. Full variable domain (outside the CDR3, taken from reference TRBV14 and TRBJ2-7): EAGVTQFPSHSVIEKGQTVTLRCDPISGHDNLYWYRRVMGKEIKFLLHFVKESKQDESGMPNNRFLAERTGGTYSTLKVQPAELEDSGVYFCASSLAGYEQYFGPGTRLTVT.

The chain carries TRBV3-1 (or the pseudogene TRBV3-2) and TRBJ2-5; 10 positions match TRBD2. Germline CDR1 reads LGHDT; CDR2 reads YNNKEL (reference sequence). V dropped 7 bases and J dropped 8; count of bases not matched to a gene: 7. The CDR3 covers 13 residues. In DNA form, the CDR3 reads TGTGCCAGCACCTCCGGACTAGCGGCCACCCAGTACTTC. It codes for CASTSGLAATQYF.

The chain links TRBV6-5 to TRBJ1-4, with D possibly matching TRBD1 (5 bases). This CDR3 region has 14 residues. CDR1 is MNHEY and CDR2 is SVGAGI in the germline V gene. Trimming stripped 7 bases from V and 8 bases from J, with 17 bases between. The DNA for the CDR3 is TGTGCCAGCACCGACGCACAGGCCGGGGAAAAACTGTTTTTT. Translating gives CASTDAQAGEKLFF.

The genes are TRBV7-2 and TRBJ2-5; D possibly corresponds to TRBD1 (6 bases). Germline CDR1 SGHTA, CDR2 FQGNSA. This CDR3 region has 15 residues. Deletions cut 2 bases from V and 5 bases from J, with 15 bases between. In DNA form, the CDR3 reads TGTGCCAGCAGCTTATTGGGGACATTAGGGGAGACCCAGTACTTC. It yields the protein CASSLLGTLGETQYF.

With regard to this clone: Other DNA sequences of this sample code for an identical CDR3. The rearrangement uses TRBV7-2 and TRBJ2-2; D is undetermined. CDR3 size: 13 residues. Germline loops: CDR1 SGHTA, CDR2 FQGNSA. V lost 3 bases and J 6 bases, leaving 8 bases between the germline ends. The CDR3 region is CASSFMAAGELFF. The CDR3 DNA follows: TGTGCCAGCAGCTTTATGGCTGCCGGGGAGCTGTTTTTT.

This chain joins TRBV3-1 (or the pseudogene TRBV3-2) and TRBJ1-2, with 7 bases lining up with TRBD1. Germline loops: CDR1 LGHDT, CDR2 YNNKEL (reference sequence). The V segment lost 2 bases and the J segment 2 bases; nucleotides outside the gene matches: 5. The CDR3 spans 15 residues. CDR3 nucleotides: TGTGCCAGCAGCCAAATGGGACAGTTAAACTATGGCTACACCTTC. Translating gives CASSQMGQLNYGYTF.

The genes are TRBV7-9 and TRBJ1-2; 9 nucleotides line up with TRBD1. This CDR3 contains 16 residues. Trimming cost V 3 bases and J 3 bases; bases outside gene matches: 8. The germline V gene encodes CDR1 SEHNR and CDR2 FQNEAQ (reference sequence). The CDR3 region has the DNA TGTGCCAGCAGCTTGTTCCGGGACAGGGTGGACTATGGCTACACCTTC. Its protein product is CASSLFRDRVDYGYTF.

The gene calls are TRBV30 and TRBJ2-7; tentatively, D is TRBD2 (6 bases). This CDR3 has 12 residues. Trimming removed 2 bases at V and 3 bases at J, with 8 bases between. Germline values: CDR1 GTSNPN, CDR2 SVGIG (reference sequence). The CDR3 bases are TGTGCCTGGAGTCCGGGGGTCTACGAGCAGTACTTC. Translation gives CAWSPGVYEQYF.

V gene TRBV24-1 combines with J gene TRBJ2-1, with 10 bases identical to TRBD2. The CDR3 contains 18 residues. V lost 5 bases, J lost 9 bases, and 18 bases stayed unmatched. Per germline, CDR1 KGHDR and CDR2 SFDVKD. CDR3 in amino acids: CATSGTSGEGIVEGEQFF. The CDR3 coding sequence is TGTGCCACCAGTGGAACTAGCGGGGAAGGGATCGTTGAGGGTGAGCAGTTCTTC.

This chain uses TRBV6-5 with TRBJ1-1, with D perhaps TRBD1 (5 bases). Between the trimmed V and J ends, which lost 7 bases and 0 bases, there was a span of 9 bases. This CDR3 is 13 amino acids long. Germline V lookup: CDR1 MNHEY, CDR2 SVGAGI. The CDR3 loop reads CASKRGMNTEAFF. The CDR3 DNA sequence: TGTGCCAGCAAACGGGGGATGAACACTGAAGCTTTCTTT.

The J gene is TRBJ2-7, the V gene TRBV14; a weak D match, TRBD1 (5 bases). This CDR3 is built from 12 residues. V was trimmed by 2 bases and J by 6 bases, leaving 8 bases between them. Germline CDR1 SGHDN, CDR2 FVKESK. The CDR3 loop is CASSQRQLEQYF. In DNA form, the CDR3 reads TGTGCCAGCAGCCAACGACAGCTCGAGCAGTACTTC.